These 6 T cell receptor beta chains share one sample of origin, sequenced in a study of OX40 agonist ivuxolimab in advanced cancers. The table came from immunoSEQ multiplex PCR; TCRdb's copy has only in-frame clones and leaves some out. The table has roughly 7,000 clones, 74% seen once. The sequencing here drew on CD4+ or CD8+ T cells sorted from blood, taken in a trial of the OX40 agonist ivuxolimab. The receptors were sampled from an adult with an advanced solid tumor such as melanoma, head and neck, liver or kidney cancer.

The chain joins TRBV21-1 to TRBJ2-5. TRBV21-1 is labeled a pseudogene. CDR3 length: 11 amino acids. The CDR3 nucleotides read TGTGCCAGCAGCAAAAGGGAGACCCAGTACTTC. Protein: CASSKRETQYF.

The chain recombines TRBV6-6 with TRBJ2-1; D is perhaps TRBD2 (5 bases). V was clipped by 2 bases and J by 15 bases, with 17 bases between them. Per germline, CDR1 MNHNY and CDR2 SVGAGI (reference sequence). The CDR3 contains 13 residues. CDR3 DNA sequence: TGTGCCAGCAGTTACGACCGGCCACTAGTTAGGTTCTTC. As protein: CASSYDRPLVRFF.

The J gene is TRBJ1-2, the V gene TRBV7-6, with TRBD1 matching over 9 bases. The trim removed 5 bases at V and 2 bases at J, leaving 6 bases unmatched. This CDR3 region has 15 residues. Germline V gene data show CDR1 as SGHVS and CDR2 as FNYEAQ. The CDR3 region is CASSPRDRANYGYTF. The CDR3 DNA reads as TGTGCCAGCAGCCCCCGGGACAGGGCCAACTATGGCTACACCTTC.

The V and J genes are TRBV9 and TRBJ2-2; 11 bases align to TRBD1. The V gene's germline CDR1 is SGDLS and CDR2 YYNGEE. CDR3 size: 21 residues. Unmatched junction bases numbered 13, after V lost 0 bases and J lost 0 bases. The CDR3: CASSVATGDRGTLANTGELFF. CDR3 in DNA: TGTGCCAGCAGCGTAGCTACTGGGGACAGGGGGACCCTAGCGAACACCGGGGAGCTGTTTTTT.

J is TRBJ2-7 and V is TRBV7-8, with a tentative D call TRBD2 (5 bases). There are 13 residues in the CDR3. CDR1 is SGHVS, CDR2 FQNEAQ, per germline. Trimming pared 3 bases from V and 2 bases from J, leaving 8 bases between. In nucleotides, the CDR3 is TGTGCCAGCAGCTTCGGACTGACCTACGAGCAGTACTTC. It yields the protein CASSFGLTYEQYF.

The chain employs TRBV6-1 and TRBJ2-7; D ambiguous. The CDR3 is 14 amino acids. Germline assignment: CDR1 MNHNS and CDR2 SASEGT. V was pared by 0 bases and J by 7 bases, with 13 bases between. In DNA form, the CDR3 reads TGTGCCAGCAGTGAAGCGATCAGGCCAGGAGAGCAGTACTTC. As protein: CASSEAIRPGEQYF.